The T cell receptor (beta chain) under discussion was sequenced for a study of blood T cell repertoires in COVID-19. Study as a whole: Sites across the United States, Italy and Spain contributed samples from acute and convalescent COVID-19.

Trimming removed 7 bases at V and 8 bases at J, with 18 bases between. Germline lookup yields CDR1 MDHEN and CDR2 SYDVKM. The CDR3 totals 14 residues. Repertoires were generated with immunoSEQ multiplex PCR, while TCRdb's copy carries only in-frame clones and drops some. The profile covers 200,000 to 300,000 clones, with approximately 80% appearing a single time and 7.5% taken by the ten largest. Material for sequencing was peripheral blood. The origin of this receptor is a woman older than 75 with COVID-19, enrolled during active disease. The chain joins TRBV28 to TRBJ2-4; tentatively, D is TRBD1 (8 bases). CDR3 in amino acids: CASTIAQGGDIQYF. The CDR3 bases are TGTGCCAGCACCATAGCACAGGGGGGGGACATTCAGTACTTC. The whole variable domain, filled in from reference TRBV28 and TRBJ2-4, reads DVKVTQSSRYLVKRTGEKVFLECVQDMDHENMFWYRQDPGLGLRLIYFSYDVKMKEKGDIPEGYSVSREKKERFSLILESASTNQTSMYLCASTIAQGGDIQYFGAGTRLSVL.